Each of the 23 T cell receptor beta chains below was sequenced from the same sample in a study of blood T cell repertoires in COVID-19 (dated by TCRdb to about 2020). Library method: the immunoSEQ multiplex PCR assay. Imported from immuneACCESS, the table was reduced by TCRdb to in-frame sequences with V and J called. These copies leave out some clones; in studies compared against another copy, an unresolved V gene accounts for under half, and the cause of the remainder is not known. In all, the sample holds some 50,000 clones, and around 84% of those were seen once. The leading ten clones occupy approximately 27% of the sample. Sequenced: peripheral blood. The receptors stem from a human donor in a cohort sampled during active COVID-19.

The chain uses TRBV19 and TRBJ1-2; no reliable D call. In germline, CDR1 is LNHDA, CDR2 SQIVND (reference sequence). V lost 3 bases and J 8 bases, leaving 13 bases between the germline ends. The CDR3 totals 13 residues. The DNA for the CDR3 is TGTGCCAGTAGTATGCGGGGTAGAGAGGGCTACACCTTC. This codes for CASSMRGREGYTF.

The V call is TRBV4-2, the J call TRBJ1-1; TRBD1 aligns across 8 bases. The CDR3 runs 15 residues. V lost 0 bases to trimming and J lost 7 bases; unmatched junction nucleotides: 7. Germline CDR1 LGHNA, CDR2 YNFKEQ. The CDR3 loop reads CASSQEGQGGGEAFF. In DNA, the CDR3 is TGTGCCAGCAGCCAAGAAGGACAGGGTGGCGGTGAAGCTTTCTTT.

Here the CDR3 reads CASSPGTGSNYGYTF. In nucleotides, the CDR3 is TGTGCCAGTAGTCCCGGGACAGGGTCTAACTATGGCTACACCTTC. The chain couples TRBV19 to TRBJ1-2; 9 bases fit TRBD1. CDR1 and CDR2 from the germline V gene are LNHDA and SQIVND (reference sequence). CDR3 size: 15 residues. Trimming cost V 5 bases and J 0 bases; bases outside gene matches: 4.

The V call is TRBV7-3, the J call TRBJ2-2, with D possibly being TRBD2 (5 bases). The CDR3 has 14 amino acids. Germline V gene lookup returns CDR1 SGHTA and CDR2 FQGTGA. Trimming stripped 5 bases from V and 2 bases from J, with 9 bases between. CDR3 coding DNA: TGTGCCAGCAGCGCGACGGGAAACACCGGGGAGCTGTTTTTT. Protein: CASSATGNTGELFF.

This rearrangement joins TRBV20-1 to TRBJ2-1; 7 positions match TRBD2. Per germline, CDR1 DFQATT and CDR2 SNEGSKA (reference sequence). The trim removed 3 bases at V and 0 bases at J, leaving 5 bases unmatched. CDR3 length equals 15 residues. Here the CDR3 DNA reads TGCAGTGCTAGTTGGCGGGAGAACTCCTACAATGAGCAGTTCTTC. It specifies CSASWRENSYNEQFF.

This chain uses TRBV6-5 with TRBJ2-5; 8 nucleotides agree with TRBD2. The V gene end was trimmed by 3 bases and the J gene end by 5 bases; junction bases not matched to a gene: 2. The CDR3 has 13 amino acids. Germline assignment: CDR1 MNHEY and CDR2 SVGAGI. CDR3: CASSYSGGETQYF. The CDR3 DNA reads as TGTGCCAGCAGTTATTCGGGGGGGGAGACCCAGTACTTC.

This chain joins TRBV11-2 and TRBJ2-7; 10 nucleotides line up with TRBD1. Looked up from germline, CDR1 is SGHAT and CDR2 is FQNNGV. V lost 0 bases, J lost 3 bases, and 8 bases stayed unmatched. This CDR3 is built from 17 residues. The chain's CDR3 is CASSLDRGQGLGYEQYF. The CDR3 DNA sequence: TGTGCCAGCAGCTTAGATAGGGGACAGGGGTTGGGCTACGAGCAGTACTTC. The entire variable domain, with the rest obtained from reference TRBV11-2 and TRBJ2-7, is as follows: EAGVAQSPRYKIIEKRQSVAFWCNPISGHATLYWYQQILGQGPKLLIQFQNNGVVDDSQLPKDRFSAERLKGVDSTLKIQPAKLEDSAVYLCASSLDRGQGLGYEQYFGPGTRLTVT.

This chain connects TRBV4-1 to TRBJ2-7; no firm D call. CDR1 and CDR2 (germline): MGHRA, YSYEKL. V gave up 0 bases and J gave up 3 bases, with 9 bases separating them. This CDR3 comprises 14 residues. CDR3 residues: CASSQDPGFYEQYF. CDR3 DNA sequence: TGCGCCAGCAGCCAAGACCCCGGTTTCTACGAGCAGTACTTC.

V usage is TRBV5-6 and J usage is TRBJ1-1; the D is unclear. Germline V gene data show CDR1 as SGHDT and CDR2 as YYEEEE. V was clipped by 4 bases and J by 0 bases, with 7 bases between them. The CDR3 spans 13 residues. CDR3 DNA: TGTGCCAGCAGCACAGTGATGAACACTGAAGCTTTCTTT. It yields the protein CASSTVMNTEAFF.

The chain recombines TRBV5-1 with TRBJ2-1; 13 bases match TRBD2. Germline V lookup: CDR1 SGHRS, CDR2 YFSETQ. J lost 0 bases, V lost 0 bases, and 6 bases had no gene match. The CDR3 totals 19 residues. CDR3 in DNA: TGCGCCAGCAGCTTGGTGGGGACTAGCGGGATATACTCCTACAATGAGCAGTTCTTC. It translates to CASSLVGTSGIYSYNEQFF.

By sample fraction, this clone is medium-sized. Other DNA sequences in this sample translate to the same CDR3. The gene calls are TRBV9 and TRBJ1-3; D possibly corresponds to TRBD1 (5 bases). Germline CDR1 and CDR2: SGDLS and YYNGEE. V lost 0 bases and J lost 0, with 7 bases in between. The CDR3 covers 15 residues. This CDR3 reads CASSVGGVSGNTIYF. The CDR3 nucleotides read TGTGCCAGCAGCGTAGGGGGGGTCTCTGGAAACACCATATATTTT.

This clone was seen only once. The chain links TRBV18 to TRBJ2-1, with D possibly TRBD2 on 6 matching bases. CDR3 length: 14 residues. Between the trimmed V and J ends, which lost 5 bases and 4 bases, there was a span of 12 bases. Germline CDR1 reads KGHSH; CDR2 reads LQKENI. CDR3 residues: CASSASGEYNEQFF. CDR3 bases: TGTGCCAGCTCAGCCTCGGGGGAGTACAATGAGCAGTTCTTC.

The V call is TRBV11-3, the J call TRBJ1-2, with D possibly being TRBD1 (5 bases). Per the germline V gene, CDR1 is SGHNT and CDR2 is YENEEA. The CDR3 has 13 amino acids. V dropped 7 bases and J dropped 1 base, with 10 bases sitting between them. In DNA form, the CDR3 reads TGTGCCAGCACCCAGGACATTAACTATGGCTACACCTTC. Protein sequence: CASTQDINYGYTF.

The chain employs TRBV7-9 and TRBJ2-6, with 9 bases matching TRBD1. This CDR3 spans 18 amino acids. The germline CDR1 and CDR2 sequences are SEHNR and FQNEAQ (reference sequence). V gave up 5 bases and J gave up 2 bases; unmatched junction bases: 10. CDR3 nucleotides: TGTGCCAGCAGCCTCCCGGGGGACAGGGAGGCTGGGGCCAACGTCCTGACTTTC. Its protein product is CASSLPGDREAGANVLTF.

This clone was seen only once. The J gene is TRBJ2-7, the V gene TRBV11-2, with D possibly being TRBD2 (6 bases). CDR3 length equals 16 residues. V lost 4 bases and J lost 6, with 22 bases in between. The germline gives CDR1 SGHAT, CDR2 FQNNGV. This chain's CDR3 is CASSYLAGPPGGEQYF. The CDR3 nucleotides are TGTGCCAGCAGCTACTTGGCGGGACCCCCCGGTGGCGAGCAGTACTTC. The complete variable domain, with remaining parts taken from reference TRBV11-2 and TRBJ2-7, reads EAGVAQSPRYKIIEKRQSVAFWCNPISGHATLYWYQQILGQGPKLLIQFQNNGVVDDSQLPKDRFSAERLKGVDSTLKIQPAKLEDSAVYLCASSYLAGPPGGEQYFGPGTRLTVT.

The chain links TRBV10-2 to TRBJ2-3; 11 bases agree with TRBD2. The CDR3 extends over 17 amino acids. Germline CDR1 WSHSY, CDR2 SAAADI. J gave up 3 bases and V 6 bases, and 11 bases lay outside the gene matches. CDR3 nucleotide sequence: TGCGCCAGCAGGGGGATGCTAGCGGGGGGCCGGACAGATACGCAGTATTTT. Protein sequence: CASRGMLAGGRTDTQYF.

The chain is built from TRBV28 and TRBJ2-2; possibly TRBD2 for D (5 bases). Deletions cut 8 bases from V and 0 bases from J, with 7 bases between. In germline, CDR1 is MDHEN, CDR2 SYDVKM. This CDR3 has 13 residues. In DNA form, the CDR3 reads TGTGCCAGCGAGGGCGCGAACACCGGGGAGCTGTTTTTT. Protein sequence: CASEGANTGELFF.

The rearrangement links TRBV7-9 to TRBJ2-2, with TRBD2 identical over 13 bases. CDR1 is SEHNR, CDR2 FQNEAQ, per germline (reference sequence). The V and J ends lost 4 bases and 1 base, in that order; junction bases with no gene match: 6. The CDR3 is made up of 18 amino acids. This chain's CDR3 is CASSSTSGRFGNTGELFF. The CDR3 DNA reads as TGTGCCAGCAGCTCGACTAGCGGGAGGTTCGGGAACACCGGGGAGCTGTTTTTT.

The chain is built from TRBV2 and TRBJ2-1; possible D gene TRBD1, 6 bases. The CDR3 loop spans 14 amino acids. The germline CDR1 and CDR2 sequences are SNHLY and FYNNEI. Trimming cost V 1 base and J 4 bases, with 8 bases left between them. CDR3 amino acids: CASSEEDSYNEQFF. Written as DNA, the CDR3 is TGTGCCAGCAGTGAAGAGGACAGTTACAATGAGCAGTTCTTC.

V and J are TRBV19 and TRBJ1-5; D may be TRBD1 (5 bases). This CDR3 contains 13 residues. Germline V CDR1 and CDR2: LNHDA, SQIVND (reference sequence). Trimming cost V 10 bases and J 5 bases, with 15 bases left between them. The CDR3 loop reads CAIGGSGYQPQHF. The CDR3 coding sequence is TGTGCCATTGGGGGGTCAGGGTATCAGCCCCAGCATTTT.

V is TRBV11-2 and J is TRBJ2-7; 9 nucleotides align to TRBD2. Germline CDR1 reads SGHAT; CDR2 reads FQNNGV. With V trimmed by 5 bases and J by 0 bases, 5 bases remained unmatched. The CDR3 runs 15 residues. The CDR3 reads CASSLTSGSSYEQYF. DNA for the CDR3: TGTGCCAGCAGCCTGACTAGCGGTAGCTCCTACGAGCAGTACTTC.

V gene TRBV3-1 (or the pseudogene TRBV3-2) combines with J gene TRBJ1-3; D possibly corresponds to TRBD1 (6 bases). Trimming pared 1 base from V and 0 bases from J, leaving 7 bases between. Germline V gives CDR1 LGHDT, CDR2 YNNKEL (reference sequence). The CDR3 length is 15 residues. CDR3 amino acids: CASSQGTVSGNTIYF. CDR3 nucleotides: TGTGCCAGCAGCCAAGGGACAGTCTCTGGAAACACCATATATTTT.

The rearrangement uses TRBV2 and TRBJ2-3; D is ambiguous. CDR3 length: 12 residues. CDR1 and CDR2 (germline): SNHLY, FYNNEI. Trimming shortened V by 5 bases and J by 5 bases, and 8 bases separated the two germline ends. The CDR3 reads CASSPRLDTQYF. CDR3 sequence (DNA): TGTGCCAGCAGTCCTCGACTAGATACGCAGTATTTT.